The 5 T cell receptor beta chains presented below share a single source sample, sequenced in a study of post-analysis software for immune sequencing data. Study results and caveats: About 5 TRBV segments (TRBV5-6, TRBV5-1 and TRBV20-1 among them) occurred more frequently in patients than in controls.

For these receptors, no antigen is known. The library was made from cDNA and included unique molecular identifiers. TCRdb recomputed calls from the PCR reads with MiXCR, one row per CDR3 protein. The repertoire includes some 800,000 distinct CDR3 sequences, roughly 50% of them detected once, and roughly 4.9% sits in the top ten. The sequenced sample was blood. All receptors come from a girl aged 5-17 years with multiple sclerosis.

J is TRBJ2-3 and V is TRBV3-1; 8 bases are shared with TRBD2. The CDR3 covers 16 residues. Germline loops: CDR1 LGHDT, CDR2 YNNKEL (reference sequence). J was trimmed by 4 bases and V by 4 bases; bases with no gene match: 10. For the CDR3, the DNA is TGTGCCAGCAGCCTTGGGGCGAGCGGGAGAGCAGATACGCAGTATTTT. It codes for CASSLGASGRADTQYF.

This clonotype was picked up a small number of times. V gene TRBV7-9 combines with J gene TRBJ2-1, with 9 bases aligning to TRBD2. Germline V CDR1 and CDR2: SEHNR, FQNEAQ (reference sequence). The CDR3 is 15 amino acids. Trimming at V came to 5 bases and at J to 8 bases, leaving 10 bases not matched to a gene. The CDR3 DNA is TGTGCCAGCAGCCAGGGACTAGCCCATCTTGATGAGCAGTTCTTC. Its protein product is CASSQGLAHLDEQFF.

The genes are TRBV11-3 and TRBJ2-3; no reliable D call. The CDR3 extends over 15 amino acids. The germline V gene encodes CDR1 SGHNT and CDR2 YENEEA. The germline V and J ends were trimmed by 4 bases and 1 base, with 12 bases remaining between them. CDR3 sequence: CASSSTSYRTDTQYF. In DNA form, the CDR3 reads TGTGCCAGCAGCTCAACTTCTTATCGCACAGATACGCAGTATTTT.

The CDR3 DNA reads as TGTGCCATCAGTGACTGGCGGGAGGGAACCTACGAGCAGTACTTC. Protein: CAISDWREGTYEQYF. The chain employs TRBV10-3 and TRBJ2-7; 9 nucleotides agree with TRBD2. CDR1 is ENHRY and CDR2 is SYGVKD in the germline V gene. The CDR3 runs 15 residues. Trimming at V came to 3 bases and at J to 2 bases, leaving 5 bases not matched to a gene.

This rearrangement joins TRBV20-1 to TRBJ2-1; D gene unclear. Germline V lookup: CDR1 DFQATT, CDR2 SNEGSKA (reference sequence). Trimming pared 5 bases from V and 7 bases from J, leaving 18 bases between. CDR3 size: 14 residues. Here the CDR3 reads CSASLHGLQNEQFF. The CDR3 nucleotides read TGCAGTGCTTCACTCCACGGGCTTCAGAATGAGCAGTTCTTC.